This TCR beta chain derives from a study of cytomegalovirus exposure and HLA in healthy donors. Use of 60 Vbeta and 13 Jbeta primers characterized the PCR. Repertoires were generated with immunoSEQ multiplex PCR, while TCRdb's copy carries only in-frame clones and drops some. This sample has over 85,000 clones, with 76% found just once. The germline gives CDR1 SGDLS, CDR2 YYNGEE. The V gene end was trimmed by 4 bases and the J gene end by 1 base; junction bases not matched to a gene: 5. CDR3 length equals 14 residues. The V call is TRBV9, the J call TRBJ2-7; 7 nucleotides line up with TRBD2. The receptor was derived from a man aged 40-49 years in good health and CMV-seronegative. The sample taken for sequencing was PBMCs. DNA for the CDR3: TGTGCCAGCAGCCCGAGCGGGGCTTCCTACGAGCAGTACTTC. Its protein product is CASSPSGASYEQYF.